Below, 12 T cell receptor beta chains from the same sample are listed, as sequenced in a study of CD8 T cells in ankylosing spondylitis (dated by TCRdb to about 2017). What the authors observed across the whole study: Blood from ankylosing spondylitis patients appeared to be characterized by a TCR beta motif made up of several highly homologous amino acid variants.

The protocol used for the library was 5' RACE. Sequencer: Illumina HiSeq 2500. TCRdb itself trimmed the public reads at Q25 with fastp, ran MiXCR and retained productive beta chains. Every distinct CDR3 protein forms one entry, paired with its most common genes and DNA. The sample profile shows 400,000 to 450,000 distinct CDR3 sequences; about 15% of them were found once. The biggest ten clones account for under 1.2% of the sample. These TCRs are of unknown antigen specificity. Sequenced material: blood, either unsorted or a sorted T cell fraction (not recorded which). These receptors all stem from a male donor with ankylosing spondylitis.

The chain couples TRBV12-3 or TRBV12-4 to TRBJ2-7; either TRBD1 or TRBD2 may fit D (5 bases each). The CDR3 extends over 15 amino acids. Deletions cut 3 bases from V and 4 bases from J, with 16 bases between. CDR3 nucleotide sequence: TGTGCCAGCAGTTTGTCCGGGGCCCCTTTGTACGAGCAGTACTTC. Amino acid sequence: CASSLSGAPLYEQYF.

The chain combines TRBV5-1 with TRBJ1-2, with unresolved D. CDR3 length: 15 amino acids. Germline assignment: CDR1 SGHRS and CDR2 YFSETQ. Deletions cut 0 bases from V and 4 bases from J, with 13 bases between. CDR3 DNA: TGCGCCAGCAGCTTGGAGGCGGGTGGCCGCTATGGCTACACCTTC. Residues: CASSLEAGGRYGYTF.

The rearrangement links TRBV5-1 to TRBJ1-2, with a tentative D call TRBD1 (6 bases). Germline V gives CDR1 SGHRS, CDR2 YFSETQ. V was trimmed by 5 bases and J by 3 bases, leaving 14 bases between them. This CDR3 comprises 14 residues. CDR3 coding DNA: TGCGCCAGCAGGACAGGAAAAGCTCACTATGGCTACACCTTC. Translating it yields CASRTGKAHYGYTF.

This clonotype was seen ten or more times. The chain recombines TRBV2 with TRBJ2-1, with D perhaps TRBD1 or TRBD2 (5 bases each). V was shortened by 3 bases and J by 7 bases, with 13 bases between the two germline ends. The CDR3 covers 14 residues. The germline V gene has CDR1 SNHLY and CDR2 FYNNEI. As DNA, the CDR3 is TGTGCCAGCAGTGAGGGTGATGGGACGAATGAGCAGTTCTTC. As protein: CASSEGDGTNEQFF.

The chain recombines TRBV7-3 with TRBJ2-2; maybe TRBD1 (5 bases). Germline CDR1 is SGHTA and CDR2 is FQGTGA. The CDR3 is 15 amino acids. V dropped 4 bases and J dropped 3 bases, with 12 bases sitting between them. Here the CDR3 reads CASSSGSGDTGELFF. CDR3 DNA sequence: TGTGCCAGCAGCTCAGGGTCAGGAGACACCGGGGAGCTGTTTTTT.

This clonotype was seen a few times. V is TRBV3-1 and J is TRBJ1-6; D is ambiguous. V dropped 1 base and J dropped 11 bases, with 12 bases sitting between them. The CDR3 is 14 amino acids. Germline loops: CDR1 LGHDT, CDR2 YNNKEL (reference sequence). The CDR3 DNA reads TGTGCCAGCAGCCAAGTCCCTCGCCGGGCACCCCTCCACTTT. Its translation is CASSQVPRRAPLHF.

The gene calls are TRBV10-2 and TRBJ1-5; TRBD1 is a possible D gene (6 bases). V lost 4 bases and J 6 bases, leaving 13 bases between the germline ends. The germline CDR1 and CDR2 sequences are WSHSY and SAAADI. The CDR3 spans 14 residues. CDR3 DNA sequence: TGCGCCAGCAGTGTGGTAGGGGGGAGTCAGCCCCAGCATTTT. Protein sequence: CASSVVGGSQPQHF.

There are a few counts of this clonotype. The chain joins TRBV20-1 to TRBJ1-1; 7 bases map to TRBD1. Germline V gives CDR1 DFQATT, CDR2 SNEGSKA (reference sequence). Unmatched junction bases numbered 4, after V lost 5 bases and J lost 7 bases. CDR3 length equals 11 residues. The CDR3 sequence: CSAPGQVEAFF. The CDR3 DNA follows: TGCAGTGCTCCCGGACAGGTTGAAGCTTTCTTT.

This chain links TRBV4-2 with TRBJ1-2, with D unclear. The germline gives CDR1 LGHNA, CDR2 YNFKEQ. The CDR3 length is 12 residues. V was shortened by 3 bases and J by 8 bases, with 10 bases between the two germline ends. The CDR3 bases are TGTGCCAGCAGCCAGAGTTATAAGGGCTACACCTTC. This encodes CASSQSYKGYTF.

The chain uses TRBV4-2 and TRBJ1-1; D gene uncertain. V was pared by 4 bases and J by 6 bases, with 12 bases between. This CDR3 comprises 13 residues. Germline assignment: CDR1 LGHNA and CDR2 YNFKEQ. CDR3 residues: CASSLRPDAEAFF. The CDR3 nucleotides are TGTGCCAGCAGCCTCCGCCCCGATGCTGAAGCTTTCTTT.

This chain uses TRBV20-1 with TRBJ2-1; 13 bases line up with TRBD2. This CDR3 is built from 17 residues. The ends lost 1 base at V and 4 bases at J; junction bases unmatched: 7. Per the germline V gene, CDR1 is DFQATT and CDR2 is SNEGSKA (reference sequence). The CDR3 loop reads CSARVPGLAGIYNEQFF. Here the CDR3 DNA reads TGCAGTGCTAGAGTACCGGGACTAGCGGGAATATACAATGAGCAGTTCTTC.

This clonotype was observed many times. The rearrangement joins TRBV10-3 to TRBJ1-4, with D possibly matching TRBD1 (6 bases). V was clipped by 5 bases and J by 7 bases, with 17 bases between them. CDR3 length equals 15 residues. Germline CDR1 and CDR2: ENHRY and SYGVKD. CDR3 residues: CAISTEQGMGEKLFF. The CDR3 DNA sequence: TGTGCCATCAGTACGGAGCAGGGGATGGGTGAAAAACTGTTTTTT.